This entry features one TCR beta chain sequence. Its antigen remains unknown. The data derive from a study of STAT5B mutations in CD4+ large granular lymphocyte leukemia. General observations from the study: 8/27 top patient clones versus 2/35 control clones were TRBV06-family.

Data came from immunoSEQ multiplex PCR; TCRdb stores just in-frame clones and leaves some out. In the table there are under 7,500 clones, about 76% of which are singletons. Germline lookup yields CDR1 MDHEN and CDR2 SYDVKM. The CDR3 has 14 residues. Trimming removed 6 bases from V and 11 bases from J, with 22 bases in between. Bead-separated CD4+, CD4+CD8+, CD57+ or CD56+ fractions, or PBMC, were used. The clonotype was recovered from a woman in her 70s with CD4+ T-cell large granular lymphocyte leukemia. The specimen sequenced was PBMCs. The chain joins TRBV28 to TRBJ1-1; D gene unclear. The DNA for the CDR3 is TGTGCCAGCAGCACCTTCCGGGCCCCACCCGGGGCTTTCTTT. Encoded protein: CASSTFRAPPGAFF.